This T cell receptor (beta chain) came from a study of cytomegalovirus exposure and HLA in healthy donors. The wider study: In an earlier analysis, around 120 million unique TCR beta sequences were found from about 180 million T cells. Findings and caveats of the study: For presence/absence analyses, sequencing depth was assumed to be roughly uniform across donors. V segments that were indistinguishable, TRBV6-2 and TRBV6-3 among them, were omitted from analysis.

Both 60 Vbeta primers and 13 Jbeta primers went into the PCR. Original methodology: Later reanalysis found around 80 million unique TCR beta chains, approximately 11 million of them shared. The data were produced by immunoSEQ multiplex PCR, yet TCRdb's version contains in-frame clones alone and is incomplete. V and J calls and clone size are given by that table; D and trimming were obtained from the DNA. The sample has about 160,000 clones. As to this clone: Its antigen is currently unknown.

The CDR3 runs 14 residues. The V segment lost 3 bases and the J segment 0 bases; nucleotides outside the gene matches: 0. Per the germline V gene, CDR1 is WNHNN and CDR2 is SYGVQD (reference sequence). What was sequenced was PBMCs. The TCR comes from a man aged 25 to 40 in good health and CMV-seronegative. The chain employs TRBV10-1 and TRBJ2-5, with TRBD2 matching 8 bases. The CDR3 DNA reads as TGCGCCAGCAGTGAAGCGGGGGACCAAGAGACCCAGTACTTC. Translated, it gives CASSEAGDQETQYF.